This TCR beta chain derives from a study of T cell changes during pregnancy in multiple sclerosis. Only in-frame clones appear in the TCRdb table, and some are missing; sequencing was by immunoSEQ multiplex PCR. The data contain fewer than 45,000 clones, 80% to 95% of them singletons. This CDR3 region has 15 residues. V shed 4 bases and J 2 bases; nucleotides not matched to a gene: 4. CDR1 and CDR2 from the germline V gene are MNHEY and SMNVEV (reference sequence). Sequencing was performed on CD8+ T cells from peripheral blood mononuclear cells, taken in the first trimester of pregnancy. This clonotype originated in a female donor with multiple sclerosis, enrolled in a pregnancy study. The rearrangement joins TRBV27 to TRBJ2-3, with TRBD2 matching 9 bases. Here the CDR3 DNA reads TGTGCCAGCAGTTGGCTAGCGGGAAACACAGATACGCAGTATTTT. This gives the protein CASSWLAGNTDTQYF.